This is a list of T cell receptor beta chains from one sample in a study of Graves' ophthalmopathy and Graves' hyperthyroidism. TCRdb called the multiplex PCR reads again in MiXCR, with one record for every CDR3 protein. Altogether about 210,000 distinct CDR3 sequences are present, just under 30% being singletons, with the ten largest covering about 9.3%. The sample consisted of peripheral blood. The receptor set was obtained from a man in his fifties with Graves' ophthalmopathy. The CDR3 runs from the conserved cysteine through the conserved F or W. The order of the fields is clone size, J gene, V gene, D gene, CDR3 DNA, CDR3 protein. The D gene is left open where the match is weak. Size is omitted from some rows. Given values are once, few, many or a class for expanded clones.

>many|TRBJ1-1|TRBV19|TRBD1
TGTGCCAGTAGCCCGGACAGGGAAGGGTCTGAAGCTTTCTTT
CASSPDREGSEAFF
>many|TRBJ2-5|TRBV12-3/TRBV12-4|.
TGTGCCAGCAGTTTGGACACTGGGACCCAGTACTTC
CASSLDTGTQYF
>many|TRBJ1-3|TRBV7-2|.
TGTGCCAGCAGCACCTGGGGCAACAGTTTGAACACCATATATTTT
CASSTWGNSLNTIYF
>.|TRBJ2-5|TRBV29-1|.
TGCAGCGTTGAACCTTGGGACGGTCAAGAAACCCAGTACTTC
CSVEPWDGQETQYF
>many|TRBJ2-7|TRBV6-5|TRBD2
TGTGCCAGCAGTTACTCGACTAGCGGGAGTATGTACGAGCAGTACTTC
CASSYSTSGSMYEQYF
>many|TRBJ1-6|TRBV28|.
TGTGCCAGCAGGAAGGCACGGCAGAGCTCCTATAATTCACCCCTCCACTTT
CASRKARQSSYNSPLHF
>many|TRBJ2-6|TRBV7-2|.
TGTGCCAGCAGCTCCTGGGTGGGAGGTATATCTGGGGCCAACGTCCTGACTTTC
CASSSWVGGISGANVLTF
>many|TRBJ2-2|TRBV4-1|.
TGCGCCAGCAGCCCCGAGGAGACGGTATTCGGGGAGCTGTTTTTT
CASSPEETVFGELFF
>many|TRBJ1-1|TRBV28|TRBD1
TGTGCCAGCGTCGGTTCGGACAGGGTCGACAAGAACACTGAAGCTTTCTTT
CASVGSDRVDKNTEAFF
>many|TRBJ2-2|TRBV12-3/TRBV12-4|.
TGTGCCAGCAGCCGTCTAGGATCGAACACCGGGGAGCTGTTTTTT
CASSRLGSNTGELFF
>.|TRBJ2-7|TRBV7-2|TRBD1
TGTGCCAGCAGCTCGAACAGGGGGATCGACGAGCAGTACTTC
CASSSNRGIDEQYF
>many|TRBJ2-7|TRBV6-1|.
TGTGCCAGCAGCGAACAGGGATACGAGCAGTACTTC
CASSEQGYEQYF
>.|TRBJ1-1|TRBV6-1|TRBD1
TGTGCCAGCAGCGCGCCAGGGGGCACTGAAGCTTTCTTT
CASSAPGGTEAFF
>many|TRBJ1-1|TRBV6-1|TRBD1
TGTGCCAGCAGGACCGGACAGGGAGGCCTGAACACTGAAGCTTTCTTT
CASRTGQGGLNTEAFF
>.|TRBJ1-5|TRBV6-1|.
TGTGCCAGCAGTGACGGGACGGCTAGCAATCAGCCCCAGCATTTT
CASSDGTASNQPQHF
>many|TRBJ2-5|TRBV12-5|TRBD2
TGTGCTAGTGGTCCCGGGACTAGCGGCCAAGAGACCCAGTACTTC
CASGPGTSGQETQYF
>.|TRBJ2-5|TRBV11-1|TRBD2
TGTGCCAGCAGCTTAGAGCCCAGCGGGAGGGCCCAAGAGACCCAGTACTTC
CASSLEPSGRAQETQYF
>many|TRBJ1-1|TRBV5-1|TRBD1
TGCGCCAGCAGCTTGGATGTCACAGGGGGCAACACTGAAGCTTTCTTT
CASSLDVTGGNTEAFF
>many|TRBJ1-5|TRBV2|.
TGTGCCAGCAAAAACACTGGAAGCAATCAGCCCCAGCATTTT
CASKNTGSNQPQHF
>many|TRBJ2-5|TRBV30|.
TGTGCCTGGAGTGGTAAAGGGATGGAGACCCAGTACTTC
CAWSGKGMETQYF
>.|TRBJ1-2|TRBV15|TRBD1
TGTGCCACCAGCAGAGAGGGACAGGGGGGTAACGGCTACACCTTC
CATSREGQGGNGYTF
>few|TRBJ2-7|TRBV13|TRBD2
TGTGCCAGCAGCTTAATCGGGACTACCCCTTACGAGCAGTACTTC
CASSLIGTTPYEQYF
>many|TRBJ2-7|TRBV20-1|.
TGCAGTGCTAGAGGGGTGCGGGGCAACTACGAGCAGTACTTC
CSARGVRGNYEQYF